This TCR beta chain was recorded in a study of cytomegalovirus exposure and HLA in healthy donors (TCRdb year 2017). With regard to the full study: According to an earlier analysis of a few hundred of the donors, some 170 million T cells yielded over 100 million unique TCR beta sequences and 276 Gb of sequence data. An early release covering roughly 600 HLA-typed donors comprised 300 to 350 gigabases of sequencing data and around 80 million unique TCR sequences. Donor age, sex, ethnicity and CMV serostatus were compiled together with the repertoire data. In a later genetic analysis, genome-wide SNP genotypes for 398 of the 666 donors were used, and that subset was treated as a discovery cohort. Both class I and class II loci were covered by HLA typing, at four-digit resolution. Along with the approximately 700-subject first cohort, a separate validation cohort of over a hundred different subjects was used. The study used immunosequencing to profile the T cell repertoires of some 600 subjects and linked those repertoires to cytomegalovirus serostatus. Rather than drawing on any new phenotypic data, the later analysis identified candidate immune exposures from TCR beta sequences and the way those sequences occurred across donors. Every repertoire in the discovery cohort had been generated on one and the same sequencing platform. In an earlier analysis of roughly 580 of the donors, high-throughput TCR beta sequencing was used to judge whether each TCR beta V gene segment behaved as functional or pseudogenic. To predict cytomegalovirus infection status, the study combined high-throughput TCR immunosequencing, statistical association of individual TCRs with disease status, and machine learning. A handful of DR-DQ haplotypes were treated as single units for association and clustering because of strong linkage in the cohort. Typing coverage differed by locus: A, B, C, DRB1 and DQB1 were typed in roughly 620-640 donors, DQA1 in roughly 510, DPA1 in 600 to 610, and DPB1 in around 490. On average, 235,054 unique TCR beta nucleotide sequences were sequenced per donor among fewer than 500 genotyped donors of the cohort, with roughly 19% of those sequences being non-productive. The aim of the study was to test whether cataloging public T cell receptors could identify signatures of past pathogen exposure. Of the 300 to 400 genotyped donors, over 65% fell in the genetic ancestry cluster associated with self-reported Caucasian donors. To study patterns of TCR occurrence, a later analysis re-analyzed previously published TCR beta repertoires from under 750 donors and added high-resolution HLA genotyping. What the study reported, not specific to this receptor: Presence/absence analyses assumed roughly uniform sequencing depth across donors, an assumption that may not hold. In a later genetic analysis, a missense DCLRE1C variant was associated with V-gene and J-gene trimming of TCR beta chains, and the association was replicated in an independent cohort. A further reported finding was that TCR beta sequences accurately predicted the HLA-A and HLA-B alleles for most subjects in the first cohort. In both the original and validation cohorts, the classifier was reported to diagnose cytomegalovirus status with high specificity and sensitivity. A later analysis found that most CMV-associated TCR beta chains appeared HLA-restricted, with HLA associations seemingly driven largely by CMV exposure. According to the authors, the approach could potentially be generalized to other disease states and immunological phenotypes. Because some donors lacked HLA typing at each locus, the association tests relied only on the typed subset. Compared with the 666-donor mean, donors in an Asian-associated ancestry cluster had fewer N-insertions in productive TCRs, according to a later genetic analysis. Linkage disequilibrium might explain the correlated functional status among segregating V segments, but an unknown experimental factor could not be excluded. A later analysis associated 17,000 or so TCR beta sequences with specific HLA alleles at a false discovery rate of 0.05. According to a later analysis, TCR association rates differed among HLA loci, with DRB1 alleles showing the most associated TCRs and HLA-C alleles showing the fewest. Most TCR sequences were seen in very few donors, while some public TCRs were found in many individuals. The only immune exposure information available for the cohort was CMV serostatus. When HLA alleles, especially DR and DQ, strongly co-occurred, TCR associations were difficult to assign to individual alleles. In a later analysis, HLA-associated TCR beta chains showed more clonal expansion and lower generation probabilities than non-associated chains that were equally common. Because counts were too low, roughly 16 rarely observed V segments, including chromosome 9 orphons, were left out of the earlier analysis of roughly 600 of the donors. In an earlier analysis of some 540 of the donors, most TCR beta V segments appeared in productive rearrangements about 87% or about 30% of the time, broadly matching IMGT annotations. A later analysis reported that several top co-occurrence clusters appeared linked to parvovirus B19, influenza, CMV and Epstein-Barr virus. Because the 87-base-pair reads could not distinguish some IMGT-functional V segments, including TRBV6-2 and TRBV6-3, those segments were excluded. The study listed 150 to 200 TCR beta chains as associated with cytomegalovirus. The cohort was sequenced for TCR beta chains only, and without alpha or paired-chain data the features that could be detected were limited. Three of the identified cytomegalovirus-associated TCR beta chains were confirmed in vitro to be specific for cytomegalovirus antigens. The sequencing pipeline was judged likely to have produced a cluster of highly shared sequence variants as a technical artifact.

In total, roughly 670 healthy bone marrow donors made up the cohort. Cohort members were all nominally healthy when sampled, although unrecorded immune exposures were likely present. The donor was CMV seropositive and was included in the group of 289 seropositive cohort members. A peripheral blood sample was provided by each donor, and peripheral blood mononuclear cells were used for TCR beta sequencing. The Qiagen DNeasy Blood Extraction Kit was used to extract genomic DNA from the blood cell samples. The method was the immunoSEQ multiplex PCR assay. The multiplex PCR relied on a mix of 60 forward primers for TCR Vbeta segments and 13 reverse primers for TCR Jbeta segments. The CDR3 region of rearranged TCR beta genes was amplified from genomic DNA by a multiplex PCR assay. The amplified TCR beta libraries were sequenced on the Illumina HiSeq System as 87-base-pair reads. The paper's processing steps were these. A later analysis counted about 80 million unique TCR beta chains across the 550 to 750 repertoires, and around 9.9 million of these chains were shared by at least two donors. Raw reads were error-corrected and collapsed into unique sequences by a nearest-neighbor algorithm in which closely related sequences were merged to remove PCR and sequencing errors. To assign V, D and J gene segments, CDR3 sequences were aligned to IMGT reference sequences. For a sequence to be retained, at least a six-nucleotide match to both a V gene segment and a J gene segment was required. Rearrangements were called productive when the CDR3 lacked stop codons and stayed in frame with V and J; all others were non-productive. Following IMGT convention, CDR3 was defined as the stretch from the second conserved V-encoded cysteine to the conserved J-encoded phenylalanine. In an earlier analysis of around 640 of the donors, sequences lacking an unambiguous match to a single V gene segment were excluded. An earlier analysis of fewer than 650 of the donors classified V segments as functional when productive rearrangements were above 56.7% and as segregating when the standard deviation between donors was above 5%. To diagnose cytomegalovirus status from the catalog of TCR beta chain sequences, a statistical classification framework was built. V and J gene assignment, in a later analysis, came from comparing TCR nucleotide sequences with IMGT/GENE-DB human TR gene sequences. In a later analysis, CDR3 sequences and most-parsimonious VDJ recombination scenarios were assigned using the TCRdist pipeline. In a later analysis, each TCR beta chain was defined by its CDR3 amino acid sequence together with its V-gene family, and reads without a unique V-gene family were excluded. A later analysis removed nearly 600 highly shared, low-generation-probability nucleotide sequences to deal with suspected cross-contamination and a sequencing artifact. A later analysis calculated a clonal expansion index for each public chain from normalized within-repertoire ranks of inferred template counts. In a later analysis, generation probabilities were computed with a VDJ recombination model fitted to out-of-frame rearrangements, and the resulting probabilities were checked against IGoR. Hypergeometric tests were used in a later analysis to score TCR-TCR, TCR-HLA and TCR-CMV co-occurrence, with a repertoire-size bias correction applied to the TCR pairs. False discovery rates were estimated in a later analysis by permuting HLA or CMV assignments 20 times. A later analysis grouped co-occurring TCRs with DBSCAN, adding TCRdist sequence similarity when clustering within HLA-allele-positive subsets. Repertoires with fewer than 30,000 or more than 120,000 public chains were left out of co-occurrence clustering, as were a few repertoires with anomalous nucleotide sharing. TCRdb stores this immuneACCESS table with in-frame sequences only. Part of the clones is absent; in the studies checked, under half of the shortfall reflects unresolved V genes, and no reason is known for the rest. V, J and clone size derive from that table, while D and trimming were established from the DNA sequence. The sample yields under 130,000 clones; 74% were counted once. The ten biggest clones cover about 2.5% of the sample.

About this clone: No cognate antigen has been identified for it. No per-base quality is available; no much larger clone lies one base away.

The CDR3 goes from the cysteine to the phenylalanine over 14 residues. The entry retains the CDR3 DNA only, 42 bases that are in frame from base 1. The V and J genes are TRBV21-1 and TRBJ1-1; the table calls TRBD1, which could not be checked here. TRBV21-1 is termed a pseudogene. The clonotype originates from a man aged 50 or older in good health and CMV-seropositive. Sequencing was done on a sample of PBMCs. The CDR3: CASSFRGNLTEAFF. The nucleotide sequence is TGTGCCAGCAGCTTCAGGGGAAATCTCACTGAAGCTTTCTTT.